One and the same sample provided the 2 T cell receptor beta chains below, sequenced in a study of T cells in Graves' hyperthyroidism and ophthalmopathy. TCR beta CDR3 sequences were amplified from RNA transcripts. A set of HTBI primers served as the primers for a first-round RT-PCR of the TCR CDR3. Each CDR3 protein is one row after TCRdb ran MiXCR on the multiplex PCR reads. Found here are over 700,000 distinct CDR3 sequences, 38% of them singletons; the top ten hold 7% to 10%. The sequenced sample consisted of blood. These receptors all come from a young man with Graves' hyperthyroidism.

The chain couples TRBV5-8 to TRBJ1-1; D unclear. From germline, CDR1 is SGHTS and CDR2 YDEGEE. The CDR3 sequence is 13 residues long. V lost 4 bases and J lost 5, with 12 bases in between. The CDR3 loop reads CASSPERETEAFF. CDR3 in DNA: TGTGCCAGCAGCCCGGAACGGGAGACTGAAGCTTTCTTT.

This clonotype has a count of ten or more. The rearrangement links TRBV19 to TRBJ1-6, with TRBD1 matching over 8 bases. This CDR3 has 14 amino acids. Germline V CDR1 and CDR2: LNHDA, SQIVND (reference sequence). J lost 11 bases, V lost 7 bases, and 10 bases had no gene match. DNA of the CDR3: TGTGCCAGTACCCGAGGCACAGGGGGTCCACCCCTCCACTTT. This gives the protein CASTRGTGGPPLHF.